A single sample gave rise to the 27 T cell receptor beta chains below, sequenced in a study of blood T cells in healthy people across ages. Together with a sample-barcoded 5' primer, a J-beta primer mix was included in a second PCR lasting about 7 to 12 cycles. A single record per CDR3 protein comes from TCRdb applying MiXCR to the 5' RACE reads. The profile shows about a million distinct CDR3 sequences, about 53% of them singletons. The source material was blood. Receptors originate from a woman aged 60-75 years in good health.

This clonotype was detected only a few times. The rearrangement joins TRBV7-3 to TRBJ1-2; D is unresolved. The CDR3 sequence is 18 residues long. V lost 5 bases and J lost 1, with 23 bases in between. In germline, CDR1 is SGHTA, CDR2 FQGTGA. This CDR3 reads CASSDSGQAARINYGYTF. DNA for the CDR3: TGTGCCAGCAGCGACTCAGGCCAGGCAGCTAGGATTAACTATGGCTACACCTTC.

This clonotype was counted between two and nine times. The chain links TRBV5-1 to TRBJ2-4; D gene uncertain. The end of the DNA fits TRBJ2-7 better, so the J call may be wrong. Germline values: CDR1 SGHRS, CDR2 YFSETQ. The CDR3 covers 14 residues. The CDR3 DNA reads as TGCGCCAGCAGCTTAAGGTATAGCAGCTACGAGCAGTACTTC. Translated: CASSLRYSSYEQYF.

J is TRBJ1-5 and V is TRBV20-1; 9 positions match TRBD1. Trimming took 4 bases from V and 1 from J; bases not matched to a gene: 11. The germline gives CDR1 DFQATT, CDR2 SNEGSKA (reference sequence). This CDR3 has 17 amino acids. The CDR3 is CSATRIRTGVSNQPQHF. The CDR3 DNA is TGCAGTGCTACGCGGATAAGGACAGGGGTGAGCAATCAGCCCCAGCATTTT.

The chain has TRBV6-6 and TRBJ2-7, with 13 bases lining up with TRBD2. The ends lost 7 bases at V and 3 bases at J; junction bases unmatched: 6. From germline, CDR1 is MNHNY and CDR2 SVGAGI (reference sequence). The CDR3 covers 15 residues. The CDR3 nucleotides are TGTGCCAGCAAACTAGCGGGAGGGAAAAACTACGAGCAGTACTTC. It translates to CASKLAGGKNYEQYF.

The rearrangement links TRBV12-3 or TRBV12-4 to TRBJ2-1; 7 nucleotides line up with TRBD2. CDR3 length equals 19 residues. V shed 5 bases and J 4 bases; nucleotides not matched to a gene: 20. The CDR3 DNA reads as TGTGCCAGCAGTACCGATCCCCTCCTAGCGGCGGGTGTGTACAATGAGCAGTTCTTC. Its translation: CASSTDPLLAAGVYNEQFF.

The sample holds one count of this clonotype. The chain uses TRBV5-1 and TRBJ2-2; 7 nucleotides line up with TRBD2. The germline V gene has CDR1 SGHRS and CDR2 YFSETQ. Germline trimming cut 4 bases from V and 5 bases from J; bases unmatched to any gene: 17. The CDR3 sequence is 18 residues long. CDR3 amino acids: CASSPFARERMGTGELFF. The CDR3 DNA follows: TGCGCCAGCAGCCCTTTTGCGCGGGAGCGGATGGGGACCGGGGAGCTGTTTTTT.

This sequence joins TRBV3-1 and TRBJ2-3; D may be TRBD2 (5 bases). This CDR3 contains 15 residues. The V gene's germline CDR1 is LGHDT and CDR2 YNNKEL (reference sequence). Trimming removed 5 bases from V and 3 bases from J, with 15 bases in between. The CDR3 loop reads CASSSTPRGTDTQYF. CDR3 coding DNA: TGTGCCAGCAGCTCGACCCCCCGGGGTACAGATACGCAGTATTTT.

This clonotype appeared a few times. This chain connects TRBV28 to TRBJ2-5; D unresolved. V was shortened by 1 base and J by 4 bases, with 16 bases between the two germline ends. Per germline, CDR1 MDHEN and CDR2 SYDVKM. The CDR3 loop spans 16 amino acids. The CDR3 loop is CASSLLSARSPETQYF. The CDR3 DNA reads TGTGCCAGCAGTTTATTATCGGCCAGAAGCCCAGAGACCCAGTACTTC.

The chain links TRBV5-4 to TRBJ2-5; TRBD1 agrees at 7 bases. CDR1 is SGHNT, CDR2 YYREEE, per germline (reference sequence). V lost 0 bases to trimming and J lost 2 bases; unmatched junction nucleotides: 7. The CDR3 has 16 residues. The CDR3 is CASSLGLGTAQETQYF. CDR3 in DNA: TGTGCCAGCAGCTTGGGGCTCGGGACAGCTCAAGAGACCCAGTACTTC.

The chain employs TRBV13 and TRBJ2-3, with D possibly TRBD1 on 5 matching bases. V was shortened by 5 bases and J by 9 bases, with 15 bases between the two germline ends. The V gene's germline CDR1 is PRHDT and CDR2 FYEKMQ (reference sequence). The CDR3 loop spans 13 amino acids. The CDR3 loop reads CASSLGARVTQYF. The CDR3 DNA sequence: TGTGCCAGCAGCCTTGGAGCCAGGGTAACGCAGTATTTT.

On this clonotype itself: A clone one base away is much larger, so this may be a read error. V gene TRBV20-1 combines with J gene TRBJ2-5; weak D call: TRBD2 (6 bases). V lost 0 bases, J lost 4 bases, and 15 bases lay in between. CDR1 and CDR2 (germline): DFQATT, SNEGSKA (reference sequence). The length of the CDR3 is 15 residues. CDR3 region: CSARDLSLAVETQYF. CDR3 bases: TGCAGTGCTAGAGATCTGTCGTTAGCGGTAGAGACCCAGTACTTC.

V is TRBV10-3 and J is TRBJ2-2, with TRBD1 identical over 9 bases. Per the germline V gene, CDR1 is ENHRY and CDR2 is SYGVKD. The ends lost 4 bases at V and 1 base at J; junction bases unmatched: 1. The CDR3 covers 15 residues. CDR3 sequence: CAISGGQGNTGELFF. The CDR3 bases are TGTGCCATCAGTGGGGGACAGGGGAACACCGGGGAGCTGTTTTTT.

This clonotype was seen more than once but under ten times. The chain carries TRBV6-5 and TRBJ2-2; TRBD1 is a possible D gene (6 bases). Germline-derived CDR1 and CDR2 are MNHEY and SVGAGI. Trimming removed 9 bases from V and 6 bases from J, with 20 bases in between. The CDR3 consists of 15 residues. Here the CDR3 reads CASQIQGLISGELFF. The CDR3 DNA follows: TGTGCCAGTCAAATACAGGGTCTCATCTCCGGGGAGCTGTTTTTT.

In its sample, this clonotype was seen a few times. The chain is built from TRBV20-1 and TRBJ2-7; D is uncertain. The CDR3 is 14 residues long. V was clipped by 6 bases and J by 0 bases, with 15 bases between them. CDR1 is DFQATT, CDR2 SNEGSKA, per germline (reference sequence). The chain's CDR3 is CSAANPSHSYEQYF. The CDR3 DNA is TGCAGTGCCGCAAATCCGAGCCACTCCTACGAGCAGTACTTC.

V and J are TRBV7-2 and TRBJ2-1; possible D gene TRBD2, 5 bases. Trimming pared 6 bases from V and 5 bases from J, leaving 8 bases between. Germline V gives CDR1 SGHTA, CDR2 FQGNSA. The CDR3 loop spans 12 amino acids. The DNA for the CDR3 is TGTGCCAGCAGGGGAGCGGACAATGAGCAGTTCTTC. This codes for CASRGADNEQFF.

The V and J genes are TRBV6-2 or TRBV6-3 and TRBJ2-3; a weak D match, TRBD2 (5 bases). CDR1 is MNHEY, CDR2 SVGEGT, per germline. V was pared by 6 bases and J by 0 bases, with 16 bases between. The CDR3 is 16 residues long. The CDR3 is CASSQGWLASTDTQYF. The CDR3 DNA sequence: TGTGCCAGCAGCCAAGGGTGGCTAGCTAGCACAGATACGCAGTATTTT.

The DNA of the CDR3 is TGTGCCAGCAGCTCCCTGGTAATAGCGGGAGTGTACAATGAGCAGTTCTTC. Translation: CASSSLVIAGVYNEQFF. This sequence joins TRBV7-2 and TRBJ2-1; the match to TRBD2 covers 9 bases. V was clipped by 4 bases and J by 4 bases; unmatched bases: 11. CDR3 size: 17 residues. Germline lookup yields CDR1 SGHTA and CDR2 FQGNSA.

V is TRBV4-2 and J is TRBJ2-1; 11 nucleotides match TRBD2. Trimming cost V 1 base and J 10 bases; bases outside gene matches: 9. This CDR3 is built from 16 residues. Germline V gene data show CDR1 as LGHNA and CDR2 as YNFKEQ. The CDR3 sequence: CASSQVGTSGTYEQFF. The CDR3 DNA reads as TGTGCCAGCAGCCAAGTGGGGACTAGCGGAACCTACGAGCAGTTCTTC.

The genes are TRBV18 and TRBJ2-7; 10 nucleotides align to TRBD1. The CDR3 has 15 amino acids. The V gene end was trimmed by 6 bases and the J gene end by 3 bases; junction bases not matched to a gene: 8. Germline lookup yields CDR1 KGHSH and CDR2 LQKENI. The CDR3 sequence: CASSRRDRGDYEQYF. The CDR3 coding sequence is TGTGCCAGCTCTCGCCGGGACAGGGGAGACTACGAGCAGTACTTC.

This clonotype was counted once. Being one base from a much bigger clone, this may be a read error. This chain connects TRBV9 to TRBJ2-3; the D gene is possibly TRBD1 (5 bases). The CDR3 length is 14 residues. The germline V gene encodes CDR1 SGDLS and CDR2 YYNGEE. V lost 3 bases, J lost 4 bases, and 12 bases lay in between. The CDR3 bases are TGTGCCAGCAGCGCCGAGCAGGGCCCAGATACGCAGTATTTT. Protein: CASSAEQGPDTQYF.

This chain links TRBV12-3 or TRBV12-4 with TRBJ2-5; 8 nucleotides line up with TRBD2. Losses at the gene ends were 6 bases for V and 2 bases for J; bases not matched to a gene: 5. This CDR3 is 14 amino acids long. CDR3 in DNA: TGTGCCAGCAGCTCGGGGGGGATACAAGAGACCCAGTACTTC. It is translated as CASSSGGIQETQYF.

The J gene is TRBJ2-1, the V gene TRBV12-3 or TRBV12-4; 10 bases line up with TRBD2. The CDR3 consists of 15 residues. The V gene end was trimmed by 6 bases and the J gene end by 10 bases; junction bases not matched to a gene: 12. The CDR3 region has the DNA TGTGCCAGCAGCCGCGTTAGCGGGAGGATGGGGGAGCAGTTCTTC. Encoded protein: CASSRVSGRMGEQFF.

The table lists this clonotype with a few counts. The chain links TRBV7-2 to TRBJ2-4, with D tentatively TRBD1 (6 bases). Trimming took 5 bases from V and 0 from J, leaving 14 bases between them. Germline CDR1 SGHTA, CDR2 FQGNSA. The CDR3 runs to 16 residues. For the CDR3, the DNA is TGTGCCAGCAGCCCGACAGGAAAGCTAGCCAAAAACATTCAGTACTTC. It encodes CASSPTGKLAKNIQYF. Complete variable domain (other parts from reference TRBV7-2 and TRBJ2-4): GAGVSQSPSNKVTEKGKDVELRCDPISGHTALYWYRQSLGQGLEFLIYFQGNSAPDKSGLPSDRFSAERTGGSVSTLTIQRTQQEDSAVYLCASSPTGKLAKNIQYFGAGTRLSVL.

The chain recombines TRBV25-1 with TRBJ2-5, with 7 bases fitting TRBD2. Germline CDR1 MGHDK, CDR2 SYGVNS. This CDR3 region has 14 residues. The junction had 6 bases not matched to a gene; V was cut back by 3 bases and J by 5 bases. CDR3 sequence reads: CASSDGGTGETQYF. CDR3 bases: TGTGCCAGCAGTGACGGGGGGACGGGGGAGACCCAGTACTTC.

This clonotype was detected only a few times. The rearrangement uses TRBV2 and TRBJ1-1, with a weak D call TRBD1 (5 bases). V was trimmed by 11 bases and J by 4 bases, leaving 14 bases between them. CDR3 length equals 12 residues. Germline-derived CDR1 and CDR2 are SNHLY and FYNNEI. The CDR3 sequence: CAGTRQGTEAFF. Written as DNA, the CDR3 is TGTGCCGGCACGAGGCAGGGCACTGAAGCTTTCTTT.

The chain carries TRBV4-1 and TRBJ2-5, with 8 positions matching TRBD2. Germline V lookup: CDR1 MGHRA, CDR2 YSYEKL. The junction had 1 base not matched to a gene; V was cut back by 3 bases and J by 4 bases. This CDR3 is built from 13 residues. CDR3 bases: TGCGCCAGCAGCCAGCTAGCGGGAGAGACCCAGTACTTC. This gives the protein CASSQLAGETQYF.

The chain couples TRBV18 to TRBJ2-7; TRBD1 is a possible D gene (7 bases). The CDR3 extends over 18 amino acids. V lost 6 bases and J lost 6, with 30 bases in between. The V gene's germline CDR1 is KGHSH and CDR2 LQKENI. The CDR3 nucleotides read TGTGCCAGCTCTCAGACAGGGCCCGGGAGCGGGTACGGAGGCGAGCAGTACTTC. Its translation is CASSQTGPGSGYGGEQYF.